This T cell receptor beta chain was sequenced during a study of blood T cell repertoires in COVID-19. At the level of the study: Samples taken during acute and convalescent COVID-19 were collected in the United States, Italy and Spain.

The CDR3 length is 13 residues. Germline CDR1 is SEHNR and CDR2 is FQNEAQ (reference sequence). Germline trimming cut 5 bases from V and 5 bases from J; bases unmatched to any gene: 3. Assay: immunoSEQ multiplex PCR; the TCRdb copy retains only in-frame clones and omits some. This sample carries 200,000 to 300,000 clones, about 68% of them seen once, and the ten largest clones take about 3%. Material for sequencing was peripheral blood. The source is an elderly woman with acute or convalescent COVID-19. The chain has TRBV7-9 and TRBJ1-3; 7 bases map to TRBD1. CDR3 in DNA: TGTGCCAGCAGCCAGGGACAGAGAAACACCATATATTTT. Translated: CASSQGQRNTIYF.